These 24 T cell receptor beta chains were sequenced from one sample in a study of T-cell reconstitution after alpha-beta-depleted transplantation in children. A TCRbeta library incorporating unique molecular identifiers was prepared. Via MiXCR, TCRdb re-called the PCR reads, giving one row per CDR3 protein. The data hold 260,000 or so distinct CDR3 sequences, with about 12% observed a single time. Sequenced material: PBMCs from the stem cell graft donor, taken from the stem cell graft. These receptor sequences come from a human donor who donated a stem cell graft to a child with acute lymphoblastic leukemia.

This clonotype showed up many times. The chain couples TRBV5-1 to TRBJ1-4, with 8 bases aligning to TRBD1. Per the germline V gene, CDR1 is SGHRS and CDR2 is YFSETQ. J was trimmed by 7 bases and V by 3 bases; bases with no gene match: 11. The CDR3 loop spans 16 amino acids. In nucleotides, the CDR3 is TGCGCCAGCAGCTCGACCGGACTTACAGGGGGTGAAAAACTGTTTTTT. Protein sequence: CASSSTGLTGGEKLFF.

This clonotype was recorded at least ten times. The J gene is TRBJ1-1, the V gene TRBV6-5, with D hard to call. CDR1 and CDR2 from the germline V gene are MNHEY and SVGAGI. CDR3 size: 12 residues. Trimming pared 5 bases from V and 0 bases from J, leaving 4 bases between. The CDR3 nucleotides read TGTGCCAGCAGTGGACTGAACACTGAAGCTTTCTTT. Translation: CASSGLNTEAFF.

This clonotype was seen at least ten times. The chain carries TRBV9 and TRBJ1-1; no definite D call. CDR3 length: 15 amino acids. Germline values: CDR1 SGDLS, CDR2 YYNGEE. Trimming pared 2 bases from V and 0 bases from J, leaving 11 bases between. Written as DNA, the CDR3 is TGTGCCAGCAGCGTCGGTACTCGACTGAACACTGAAGCTTTCTTT. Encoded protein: CASSVGTRLNTEAFF.

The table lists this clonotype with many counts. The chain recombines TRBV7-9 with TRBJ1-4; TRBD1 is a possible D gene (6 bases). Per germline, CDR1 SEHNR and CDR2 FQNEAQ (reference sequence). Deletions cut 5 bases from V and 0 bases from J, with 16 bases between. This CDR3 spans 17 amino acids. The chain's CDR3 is CASSPRGTGSTNEKLFF. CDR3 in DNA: TGTGCCAGCAGCCCCCGAGGAACAGGGTCAACTAATGAAAAACTGTTTTTT.

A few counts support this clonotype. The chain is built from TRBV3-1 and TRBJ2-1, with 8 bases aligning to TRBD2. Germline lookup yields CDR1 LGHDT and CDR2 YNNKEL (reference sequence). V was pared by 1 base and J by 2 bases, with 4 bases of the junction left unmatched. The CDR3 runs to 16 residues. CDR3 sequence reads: CASSQGRGVTYNEQFF. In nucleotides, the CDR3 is TGTGCCAGCAGCCAAGGGCGGGGGGTAACCTACAATGAGCAGTTCTTC.

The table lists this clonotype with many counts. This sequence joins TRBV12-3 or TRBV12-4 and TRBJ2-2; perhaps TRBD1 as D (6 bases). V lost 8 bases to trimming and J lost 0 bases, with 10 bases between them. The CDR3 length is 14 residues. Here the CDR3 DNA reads TGTGCCAGCTACAGGGATTCGAACACCGGGGAGCTGTTTTTT. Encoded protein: CASYRDSNTGELFF.

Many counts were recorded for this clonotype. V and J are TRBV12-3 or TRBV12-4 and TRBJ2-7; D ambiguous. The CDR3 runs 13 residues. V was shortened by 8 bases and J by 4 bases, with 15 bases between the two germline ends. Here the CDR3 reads CASAPTGEYEQYF. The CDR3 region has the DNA TGTGCCAGCGCCCCGACGGGCGAATACGAGCAGTACTTC.

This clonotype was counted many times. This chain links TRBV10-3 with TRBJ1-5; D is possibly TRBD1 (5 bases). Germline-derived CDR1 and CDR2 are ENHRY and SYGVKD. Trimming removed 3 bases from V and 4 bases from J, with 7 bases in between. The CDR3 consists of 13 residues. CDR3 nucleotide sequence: TGTGCCATCAGTGACGGGGGGAATCAGCCCCAGCATTTT. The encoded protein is CAISDGGNQPQHF.

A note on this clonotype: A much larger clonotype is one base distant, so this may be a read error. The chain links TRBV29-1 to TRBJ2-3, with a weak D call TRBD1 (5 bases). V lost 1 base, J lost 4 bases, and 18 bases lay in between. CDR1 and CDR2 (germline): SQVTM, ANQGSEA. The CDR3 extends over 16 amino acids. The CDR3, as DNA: TGCAGCGTTGAAGGGGGCAGTTTACTCGTGGCAGATACGCAGTATTTT. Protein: CSVEGGSLLVADTQYF.

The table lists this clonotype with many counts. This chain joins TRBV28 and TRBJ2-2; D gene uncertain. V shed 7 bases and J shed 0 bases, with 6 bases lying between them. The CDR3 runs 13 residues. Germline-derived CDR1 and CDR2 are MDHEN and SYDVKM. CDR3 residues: CASKGPNTGELFF. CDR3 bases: TGTGCCAGCAAGGGCCCGAACACCGGGGAGCTGTTTTTT.

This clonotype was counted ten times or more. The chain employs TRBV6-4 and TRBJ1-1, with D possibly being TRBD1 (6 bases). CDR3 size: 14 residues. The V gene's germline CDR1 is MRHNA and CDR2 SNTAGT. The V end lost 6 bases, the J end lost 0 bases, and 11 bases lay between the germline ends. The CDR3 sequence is CASREQGLNTEAFF. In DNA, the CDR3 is TGTGCCAGCAGGGAACAGGGACTGAACACTGAAGCTTTCTTT.

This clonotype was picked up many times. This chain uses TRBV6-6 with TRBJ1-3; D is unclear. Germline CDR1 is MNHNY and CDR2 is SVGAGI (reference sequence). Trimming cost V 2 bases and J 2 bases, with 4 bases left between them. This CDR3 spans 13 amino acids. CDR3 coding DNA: TGTGCCAGCAGTTACACAACTGGAAACACCATATATTTT. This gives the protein CASSYTTGNTIYF.

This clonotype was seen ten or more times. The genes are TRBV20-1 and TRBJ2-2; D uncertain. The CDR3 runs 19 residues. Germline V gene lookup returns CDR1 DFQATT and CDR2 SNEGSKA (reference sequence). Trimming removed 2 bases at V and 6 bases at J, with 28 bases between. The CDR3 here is CSARSTPPDGPLRAGELFF. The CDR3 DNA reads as TGCAGTGCTAGATCCACACCCCCTGATGGACCCCTTAGGGCCGGGGAGCTGTTTTTT.

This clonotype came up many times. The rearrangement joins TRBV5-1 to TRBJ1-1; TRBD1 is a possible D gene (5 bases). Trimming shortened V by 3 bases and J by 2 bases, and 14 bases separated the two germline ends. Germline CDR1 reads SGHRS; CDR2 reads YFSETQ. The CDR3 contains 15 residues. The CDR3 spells CASSSLLQGNTEAFF. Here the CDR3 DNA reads TGCGCCAGCAGCTCTCTTCTTCAGGGCAACACTGAAGCTTTCTTT.

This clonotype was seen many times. The DNA of the CDR3 is TGTGCCATCAGCGAACGGCCGGGACAATTGAACACTGAAGCTTTCTTT. Its protein product is CAISERPGQLNTEAFF. The V and J genes are TRBV10-3 and TRBJ1-1; tentatively, D is TRBD1 (6 bases). Trimming pared 6 bases from V and 0 bases from J, leaving 17 bases between. This CDR3 has 16 amino acids. Germline V gene sequence: CDR1 ENHRY, CDR2 SYGVKD.

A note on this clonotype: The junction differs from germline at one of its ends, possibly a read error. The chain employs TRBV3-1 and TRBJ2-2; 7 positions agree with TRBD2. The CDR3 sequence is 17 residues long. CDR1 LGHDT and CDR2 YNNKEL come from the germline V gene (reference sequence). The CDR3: CATSQDGGGLSTGELFF. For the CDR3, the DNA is TGTGCCACCAGCCAAGATGGGGGGGGTTTGAGCACCGGGGAGCTGTTTTTT.

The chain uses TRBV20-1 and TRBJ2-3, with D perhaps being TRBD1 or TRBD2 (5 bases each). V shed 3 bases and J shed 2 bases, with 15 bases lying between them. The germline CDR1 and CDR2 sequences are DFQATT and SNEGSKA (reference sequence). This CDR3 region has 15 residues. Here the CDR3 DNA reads TGCAGTGCTAGCGGCTACGGGGCCTACACAGATACGCAGTATTTT. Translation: CSASGYGAYTDTQYF.

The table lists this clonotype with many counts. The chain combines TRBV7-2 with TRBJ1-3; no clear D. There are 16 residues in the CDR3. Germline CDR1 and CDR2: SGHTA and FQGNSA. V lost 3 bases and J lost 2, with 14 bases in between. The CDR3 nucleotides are TGTGCCAGCAGCTTGTTCTCGGTCATTGCTGGAAACACCATATATTTT. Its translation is CASSLFSVIAGNTIYF.

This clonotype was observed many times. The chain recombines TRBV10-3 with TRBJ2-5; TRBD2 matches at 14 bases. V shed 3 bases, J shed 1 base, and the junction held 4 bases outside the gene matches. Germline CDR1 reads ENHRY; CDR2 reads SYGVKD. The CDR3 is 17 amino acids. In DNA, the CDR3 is TGTGCCATCAGTGACGGGACTAGCGGGGGCCTCCAAGAGACCCAGTACTTC. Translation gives CAISDGTSGGLQETQYF.

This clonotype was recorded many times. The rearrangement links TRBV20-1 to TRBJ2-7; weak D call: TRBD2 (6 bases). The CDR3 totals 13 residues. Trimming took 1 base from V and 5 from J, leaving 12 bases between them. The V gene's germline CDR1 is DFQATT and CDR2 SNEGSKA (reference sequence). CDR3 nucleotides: TGCAGTGCTAGAGGGAGGGTGTGGAACGAGCAGTACTTC. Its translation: CSARGRVWNEQYF.

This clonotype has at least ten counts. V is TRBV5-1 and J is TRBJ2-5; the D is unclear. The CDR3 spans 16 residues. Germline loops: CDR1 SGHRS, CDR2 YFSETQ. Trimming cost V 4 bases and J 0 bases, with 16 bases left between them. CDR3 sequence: CASSMEGPSYQETQYF. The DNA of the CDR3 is TGCGCCAGCAGCATGGAAGGACCCTCGTACCAAGAGACCCAGTACTTC.

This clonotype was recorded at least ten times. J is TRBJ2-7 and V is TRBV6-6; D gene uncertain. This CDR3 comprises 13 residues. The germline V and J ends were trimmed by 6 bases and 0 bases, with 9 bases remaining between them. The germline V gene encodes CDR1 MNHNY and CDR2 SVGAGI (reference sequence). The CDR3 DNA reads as TGTGCCAGCAGGTCAGGAGACTCCTACGAGCAGTACTTC. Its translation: CASRSGDSYEQYF.

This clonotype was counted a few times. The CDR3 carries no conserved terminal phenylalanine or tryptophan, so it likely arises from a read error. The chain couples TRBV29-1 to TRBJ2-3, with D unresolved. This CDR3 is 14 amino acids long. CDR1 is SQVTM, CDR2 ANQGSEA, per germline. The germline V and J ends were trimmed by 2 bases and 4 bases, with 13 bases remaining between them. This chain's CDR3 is CSVERRSRPDTQYL. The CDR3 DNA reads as TGCAGCGTTGAACGTCGCAGTCGCCCAGATACGCAGTATTTG.

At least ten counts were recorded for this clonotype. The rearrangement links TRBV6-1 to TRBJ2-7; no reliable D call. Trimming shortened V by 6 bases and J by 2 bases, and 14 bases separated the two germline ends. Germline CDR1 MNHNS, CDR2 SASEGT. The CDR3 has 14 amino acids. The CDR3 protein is CASRRERPPYEQYF. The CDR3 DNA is TGTGCCAGCAGACGTGAGAGACCCCCCTACGAGCAGTACTTC.